This entry lists 16 T cell receptor beta chains sequenced from one sample in a study of blood T cell repertoires in COVID-19. The method was immunoSEQ multiplex PCR; TCRdb's version includes in-frame clones alone and lacks a portion of them. The sample has some 290,000 clones; just under 90% are singletons. Sequencing was performed on peripheral blood. All receptors derive from a woman between 25 and 40 years old with COVID-19, enrolled during active disease.

The rearrangement joins TRBV5-1 to TRBJ2-4, with 8 bases fitting TRBD1. With V trimmed by 0 bases and J by 7 bases, 12 bases remained unmatched. The CDR3 is 17 amino acids. CDR1 SGHRS and CDR2 YFSETQ come from the germline V gene. In DNA form, the CDR3 reads TGCGCCAGCAGCTTGGTCCCCACAGGGGGATTTGATAACATTCAGTACTTC. Protein: CASSLVPTGGFDNIQYF.

The chain recombines TRBV18 with TRBJ1-5; D not certain. CDR1 and CDR2 from the germline V gene are KGHSH and LQKENI. The length of the CDR3 is 17 residues. V was shortened by 0 bases and J by 6 bases, with 18 bases between the two germline ends. The CDR3 DNA reads as TGTGCCAGCTCACCACCGAGCACTCAGGTTTTTGGTCAGCCCCAGCATTTT. This codes for CASSPPSTQVFGQPQHF.

V is TRBV5-1 and J is TRBJ2-7, with TRBD2 matching over 8 bases. V was pared by 7 bases and J by 2 bases, with 14 bases of the junction left unmatched. Germline V CDR1 and CDR2: SGHRS, YFSETQ. This CDR3 is 16 amino acids long. The CDR3: CASAPGLTSGTYEQYF. In nucleotides, the CDR3 is TGCGCCAGCGCCCCCGGTCTAACTAGCGGTACCTACGAGCAGTACTTC.

This chain joins TRBV5-4 and TRBJ2-7; perhaps TRBD2 as D (6 bases). The germline CDR1 and CDR2 sequences are SGHNT and YYREEE (reference sequence). The CDR3 totals 12 residues. Trimming stripped 5 bases from V and 2 bases from J, with 8 bases between. This chain's CDR3 is CASSSGAYEQYF. In nucleotides, the CDR3 is TGTGCCAGCAGTAGCGGAGCCTACGAGCAGTACTTC.

This sequence joins TRBV1 and TRBJ1-2. TRBV1 is termed a pseudogene. The CDR3 is made up of 17 amino acids. CDR3 coding DNA: TGCACCAGCAGCCAATGCGGTTGTTGCGGGGGGAGCGATGGCTACACCTTC. Protein: CTSSQCGCCGGSDGYTF.

The genes are TRBV9 and TRBJ2-5, with TRBD1 matching over 7 bases. V was clipped by 4 bases and J by 4 bases; unmatched bases: 10. This CDR3 comprises 15 residues. Looked up from germline, CDR1 is SGDLS and CDR2 is YYNGEE. The CDR3 protein is CASSSRTGRRETQYF. The DNA of the CDR3 is TGTGCCAGCAGCTCCCGGACAGGCCGCCGAGAGACCCAGTACTTC.

V gene TRBV3-1 (or the pseudogene TRBV3-2) combines with J gene TRBJ2-7, with D maybe TRBD2 (5 bases). CDR1 LGHDT and CDR2 YNNKEL come from the germline V gene (reference sequence). Between the trimmed V and J ends, which lost 5 bases and 6 bases, there was a span of 20 bases. This CDR3 spans 15 amino acids. The CDR3 region is CASSASGTRLGEQYF. The CDR3 bases are TGTGCCAGCAGCGCAAGCGGTACGAGGCTAGGCGAGCAGTACTTC.

This clone was detected once. J is TRBJ1-2 and V is TRBV19; D remains ambiguous. V shed 4 bases and J shed 0 bases, with 12 bases lying between them. CDR1 is LNHDA and CDR2 is SQIVND in the germline V gene (reference sequence). The CDR3 consists of 15 residues. The CDR3 is CASSNDGLSNYGYTF. The CDR3, as DNA: TGTGCCAGTAGTAATGACGGACTCTCTAACTATGGCTACACCTTC. Together with reference TRBV19 and TRBJ1-2, the CDR3 gives the full variable domain: DGGITQSPKYLFRKEGQNVTLSCEQNLNHDAMYWYRQDPGQGLRLIYYSQIVNDFQKGDIAEGYSVSREKKESFPLTVTSAQKNPTAFYLCASSNDGLSNYGYTFGSGTRLTVV.

The chain links TRBV24-1 to TRBJ1-4; TRBD1 might be the D (6 bases). The CDR3 length is 16 residues. Trimming removed 7 bases from V and 4 bases from J, with 18 bases in between. The germline gives CDR1 KGHDR, CDR2 SFDVKD. CDR3 nucleotide sequence: TGTGCCACCAGGGAATATTGGACAGCTTATAATGAAAAACTGTTTTTT. Its translation: CATREYWTAYNEKLFF.

This clone showed up just a few times. The rearrangement joins TRBV14 to TRBJ1-1; D not resolved. Trimming pared 5 bases from V and 3 bases from J, leaving 10 bases between. The CDR3 extends over 13 amino acids. Germline assignment: CDR1 SGHDN and CDR2 FVKESK. CDR3 in amino acids: CASSSGLYTEAFF. CDR3 nucleotide sequence: TGTGCCAGCAGCTCCGGACTTTACACTGAAGCTTTCTTT.

This clone appeared once. The V gene is TRBV27, the J gene TRBJ1-5, with 9 bases that match TRBD1. Germline V gene data show CDR1 as MNHEY and CDR2 as SMNVEV (reference sequence). This CDR3 comprises 14 residues. With 6 bases clipped from V and 5 bases from J, the junction kept 5 bases outside the gene matches. The DNA for the CDR3 is TGTGCCAGCAGACCGGGACAGGGCTATCAGCCCCAGCATTTT. Its translation is CASRPGQGYQPQHF.

This chain connects TRBV11-2 to TRBJ2-1; a weak D match, TRBD1 (6 bases). This CDR3 region has 14 residues. Germline V CDR1 and CDR2: SGHAT, FQNNGV. V was cut by 5 bases and J by 7 bases, with 15 bases left in between. The CDR3 DNA is TGTGCCAGCAGCCAGGCCGGGACACTAAATGAGCAGTTCTTC. Amino acid sequence: CASSQAGTLNEQFF.

V and J are TRBV13 and TRBJ2-1, with TRBD1 matching 10 bases. CDR1 is PRHDT and CDR2 is FYEKMQ in the germline V gene (reference sequence). CDR3 length equals 15 residues. The V gene end was trimmed by 5 bases and the J gene end by 6 bases; junction bases not matched to a gene: 7. CDR3 sequence (DNA): TGTGCCAGCAGCCGCGGGACAGGGGTGTTCAATGAGCAGTTCTTC. This encodes CASSRGTGVFNEQFF.

In this sample, this clone turned up once. The chain has TRBV6-5 and TRBJ2-7; TRBD2 matches at 7 bases. There are 16 residues in the CDR3. The V gene's germline CDR1 is MNHEY and CDR2 SVGAGI. The junction had 7 bases not matched to a gene; V was cut back by 2 bases and J by 0 bases. Here the CDR3 DNA reads TGTGCCAGCAGTTACCGGTTTTTAGCGGGCTCCTACGAGCAGTACTTC. Protein: CASSYRFLAGSYEQYF.

The V and J genes are TRBV6-6 and TRBJ1-4; no reliable D call. V shed 6 bases and J shed 0 bases, with 8 bases lying between them. From germline, CDR1 is MNHNY and CDR2 SVGAGI (reference sequence). The CDR3 is 14 amino acids. CDR3 in DNA: TGTGCCAGCAGCCGTATTGCAACTAATGAAAAACTGTTTTTT. This gives the protein CASSRIATNEKLFF.

V gene TRBV6-6 combines with J gene TRBJ2-1; D is possibly TRBD1 (5 bases). The germline gives CDR1 MNHNY, CDR2 SVGAGI (reference sequence). Trimming took off 2 bases at V and 7 bases at J, with 9 bases between the two ends. The CDR3 has 13 residues. This CDR3 is CASSYRGSNEQFF. The CDR3 region has the DNA TGTGCCAGCAGTTACAGGGGTTCGAATGAGCAGTTCTTC.